The 8 T cell receptor beta chains below come from one sample, sequenced in a study of immune cell composition in non-small cell lung cancer. Clones were read by immunoSEQ multiplex PCR, and TCRdb kept only the in-frame ones, dropping some. The data hold around 1,700 clones, with approximately 83% observed a single time. The source material was lung tumor tissue. The receptors stem from a human donor with non-small cell lung cancer.

This clone was picked up a small number of times. The chain combines TRBV9 with TRBJ2-7, with 9 bases fitting TRBD1. The CDR3 contains 14 residues. Germline loops: CDR1 SGDLS, CDR2 YYNGEE. Germline trimming cut 2 bases from V and 3 bases from J; bases unmatched to any gene: 3. The CDR3: CASSVRDRDYEQYF. In DNA, the CDR3 is TGTGCCAGCAGCGTCCGGGACAGGGACTACGAGCAGTACTTC.

This clone has only one observation. V usage is TRBV27 and J usage is TRBJ1-6; D is unclear. Germline-derived CDR1 and CDR2 are MNHEY and SMNVEV (reference sequence). This CDR3 spans 16 amino acids. Trimming pared 2 bases from V and 5 bases from J, leaving 13 bases between. The CDR3 here is CASSLMQPLNNSPLHF. The CDR3 DNA sequence: TGTGCCAGCAGTTTAATGCAGCCTCTTAATAATTCACCCCTCCACTTT.

The chain links TRBV19 to TRBJ1-2; D not certain. There are 14 residues in the CDR3. Trimming took 5 bases from V and 1 from J, leaving 11 bases between them. Germline V CDR1 and CDR2: LNHDA, SQIVND (reference sequence). Here the CDR3 reads CASSRGGVNYGYTF. The DNA for the CDR3 is TGTGCCAGTAGTCGAGGTGGGGTTAACTATGGCTACACCTTC.

The chain combines TRBV29-1 with TRBJ1-5, with 9 positions matching TRBD1. This CDR3 region has 14 residues. The germline V gene encodes CDR1 SQVTM and CDR2 ANQGSEA. With 8 bases clipped from V and 7 bases from J, the junction kept 12 bases outside the gene matches. Here the CDR3 reads CSPNNRGRRQPQHF. CDR3 nucleotide sequence: TGCAGCCCGAACAACAGGGGGCGGCGGCAGCCCCAGCATTTT.

The chain combines TRBV18 with TRBJ1-1, with 8 bases lining up with TRBD1. The V segment lost 7 bases and the J segment 0 bases; nucleotides outside the gene matches: 4. The CDR3 totals 14 residues. Germline V gene sequence: CDR1 KGHSH, CDR2 LQKENI. In DNA form, the CDR3 reads TGTGCCAGCTGTCAGACAGGGGTGAACACTGAAGCTTTCTTT. Translation: CASCQTGVNTEAFF.

The genes are TRBV5-1 and TRBJ2-5; D not certain. The V and J ends lost 4 bases and 2 bases respectively, with 9 bases between them. Germline-derived CDR1 and CDR2 are SGHRS and YFSETQ. The CDR3 totals 13 residues. The CDR3 nucleotides are TGCGCCAGCAGCCCGGACGGGCAAGAGACCCAGTACTTC. It yields the protein CASSPDGQETQYF.

This chain uses TRBV30 with TRBJ1-2, with unresolved D. Trimming cost V 3 bases and J 3 bases, with 5 bases left between them. The CDR3 extends over 11 amino acids. CDR1 is GTSNPN, CDR2 SVGIG, per germline (reference sequence). CDR3 sequence (DNA): TGTGCCTGGAGCACCCACTATGGCTACACCTTC. Amino acid sequence: CAWSTHYGYTF.

This clone came up a few times. The chain has TRBV5-1 and TRBJ1-6; 7 nucleotides line up with TRBD1. This CDR3 has 15 residues. Germline assignment: CDR1 SGHRS and CDR2 YFSETQ. V shed 4 bases, J shed 8 bases, and the junction held 9 bases outside the gene matches. This CDR3 is CASSGRTGGDSPLHF. CDR3 DNA: TGCGCCAGCAGCGGAAGGACAGGAGGGGATTCACCCCTCCACTTT.